The 25 T cell receptor beta chains given below trace back to one sample, sequenced in a study of cytomegalovirus exposure and HLA in healthy donors. The PCR used 60 Vbeta and 13 Jbeta primers. The protocol was immunoSEQ multiplex PCR, while the TCRdb copy is restricted to in-frame clones and leaves out a portion. The sample includes over 140,000 clones, just under 85% seen only once; the top ten take 1.4%. What was sequenced was PBMCs. The receptors were gathered from a young man in good health and CMV-seropositive.

This clone was found a few times. The chain couples TRBV6-1 to TRBJ1-1; possibly TRBD1 for D (6 bases). Germline CDR1 and CDR2: MNHNS and SASEGT. The CDR3 spans 15 residues. With 0 bases removed from V and 4 bases from J, the gap between germline ends came to 12 bases. CDR3 nucleotide sequence: TGTGCCAGCAGTGAAGCCACAGGGTGGGTCACTGAAGCTTTCTTT. It codes for CASSEATGWVTEAFF.

Written as DNA, the CDR3 is TGTGCCAGCAGTAGGAATCCAGCGGGGGGCGCGAACACCGGGGAGCTGTTTTTT. Protein: CASSRNPAGGANTGELFF. The rearrangement joins TRBV6-4 to TRBJ2-2; TRBD2 matches 9 bases. Trimming at V came to 5 bases and at J to 0 bases, leaving 10 bases not matched to a gene. Germline V lookup: CDR1 MRHNA, CDR2 SNTAGT. This CDR3 has 18 residues.

This clone was recorded a few times. Its ends do not fully match the called genes, so a read error is possible. This chain joins TRBV4-1 and TRBJ1-1, with D unclear. The length of the CDR3 is 14 residues. The germline CDR1 and CDR2 sequences are MGHRA and YSYEKL. CDR3 coding DNA: TGCGCCAGCAGCCCCCCGGGTAGCCTCGGGAGAGGGCTCTTT. Its translation: CASSPPGSLGRGLF.

V usage is TRBV5-1 and J usage is TRBJ2-1; maybe TRBD1 (5 bases). The V end was cut by 4 bases, the J end by 8 bases, with 28 bases between. This CDR3 comprises 18 residues. From germline, CDR1 is SGHRS and CDR2 YFSETQ. The CDR3 nucleotides read TGCGCCAGCAGCGGCCCCGGACAAGCCCCTACCAGGATGGATGAGCAGTTCTTC. It specifies CASSGPGQAPTRMDEQFF.

V is TRBV9 and J is TRBJ2-1, with TRBD2 identical over 11 bases. Germline trimming cut 3 bases from V and 6 bases from J; bases unmatched to any gene: 5. The CDR3 is 15 residues long. Germline V lookup: CDR1 SGDLS, CDR2 YYNGEE. The CDR3 DNA reads TGTGCCAGCAGCGATACTAGCGGGAGCTTCAATGAGCAGTTCTTC. It yields the protein CASSDTSGSFNEQFF.

The V and J genes are TRBV7-6 and TRBJ2-5, with 7 bases aligning to TRBD2. Germline values: CDR1 SGHVS, CDR2 FNYEAQ. J lost 1 base, V lost 5 bases, and 4 bases had no gene match. This CDR3 is 14 amino acids long. CDR3 sequence reads: CASSPPSGQETQYF. Here the CDR3 DNA reads TGTGCCAGCAGCCCCCCTAGCGGCCAAGAGACCCAGTACTTC.

The chain couples TRBV6-5 to TRBJ2-5; D gene ambiguous. Per the germline V gene, CDR1 is MNHEY and CDR2 is SVGAGI. The CDR3 spans 13 residues. Trimming pared 5 bases from V and 5 bases from J, leaving 12 bases between. The CDR3 DNA sequence: TGTGCCAGCAGTGACTTCCCACAGGAGACCCAGTACTTC. It codes for CASSDFPQETQYF.

The gene calls are TRBV19 and TRBJ1-2, with 10 positions matching TRBD1. Trimming cost V 10 bases and J 6 bases; bases outside gene matches: 11. This CDR3 spans 14 amino acids. Germline loops: CDR1 LNHDA, CDR2 SQIVND (reference sequence). CDR3 sequence (DNA): TGTGCCACCCGCCCGGGGGACAGGGGAAATGGCTACACCTTC. Translation: CATRPGDRGNGYTF.

This clone was counted a few times. V usage is TRBV29-1 and J usage is TRBJ2-2, with 10 nucleotides matching TRBD2. The trim removed 7 bases at V and 5 bases at J, leaving 4 bases unmatched. The CDR3 is made up of 13 amino acids. CDR1 is SQVTM and CDR2 is ANQGSEA in the germline V gene. CDR3 DNA: TGCAGCGCATCGACTAGCGGGACCGGGGAGCTGTTTTTT. Translated: CSASTSGTGELFF.

This chain connects TRBV11-2 to TRBJ2-7, with D tentatively TRBD1 (5 bases). Germline assignment: CDR1 SGHAT and CDR2 FQNNGV. The CDR3 is 12 residues long. The V gene lost 11 bases and the J gene lost 5 bases, with 16 bases spanning the gap. CDR3 loop: CAWSRAVNEQYF. DNA of the CDR3: TGTGCCTGGAGCAGGGCGGTCAACGAGCAGTACTTC. The variable domain in full, completed from reference TRBV11-2 and TRBJ2-7, reads EAGVAQSPRYKIIEKRQSVAFWCNPISGHATLYWYQQILGQGPKLLIQFQNNGVVDDSQLPKDRFSAERLKGVDSTLKIQPAKLEDSAVYLCAWSRAVNEQYFGPGTRLTVT.

The chain uses TRBV19 and TRBJ2-7; 7 bases agree with TRBD2. This CDR3 has 14 residues. CDR1 is LNHDA, CDR2 SQIVND, per germline (reference sequence). V lost 3 bases and J lost 0; bases outside the gene matches: 2. The chain's CDR3 is CASSMGTISYEQYF. DNA of the CDR3: TGTGCCAGTAGTATGGGGACTATCTCCTACGAGCAGTACTTC.

This chain joins TRBV5-1 and TRBJ2-2; 12 bases align to TRBD2. The germline CDR1 and CDR2 sequences are SGHRS and YFSETQ. The V and J ends lost 3 bases and 6 bases, in that order; junction bases with no gene match: 3. CDR3 length equals 15 residues. The CDR3 region is CASSSTSGGSGELFF. CDR3 coding DNA: TGCGCCAGCAGCTCGACTAGCGGGGGTTCCGGGGAGCTGTTTTTT.

The chain links TRBV28 to TRBJ1-4; 7 nucleotides align to TRBD1. V gave up 4 bases and J gave up 1 base; unmatched junction bases: 9. Germline assignment: CDR1 MDHEN and CDR2 SYDVKM. The CDR3 has 17 amino acids. The CDR3 nucleotides are TGTGCCAGCAGTTCCTACGGGCAGGGGGTAACTAATGAAAAACTGTTTTTT. Encoded protein: CASSSYGQGVTNEKLFF.

This clone was found a few times. The chain joins TRBV11-2 to TRBJ1-1, with 8 positions matching TRBD1. The CDR3 covers 15 residues. Losses at the gene ends were 3 bases for V and 1 base for J; bases not matched to a gene: 4. CDR1 and CDR2 from the germline V gene are SGHAT and FQNNGV. DNA of the CDR3: TGTGCCAGCAGCTTTTTGGGGACAGGGAACACTGAAGCTTTCTTT. This translates into CASSFLGTGNTEAFF.

The V and J genes are TRBV5-1 and TRBJ2-3; maybe TRBD2 (6 bases). The V end lost 4 bases, the J end lost 6 bases, and 15 bases lay between the germline ends. The CDR3 totals 14 residues. Per germline, CDR1 SGHRS and CDR2 YFSETQ. CDR3 nucleotides: TGCGCCAGCAGCCCGTTAAGGGCGGGGGATACGCAGTATTTT. It specifies CASSPLRAGDTQYF.

Notes on this clone: The sample has other DNA sequences that encode this CDR3 too. V is TRBV11-2 and J is TRBJ2-5; D is possibly TRBD1 (6 bases). Trimming took 7 bases from V and 5 from J, leaving 17 bases between them. The CDR3 loop spans 14 amino acids. Per the germline V gene, CDR1 is SGHAT and CDR2 is FQNNGV. The CDR3 DNA reads TGTGCCAGCAACCCTTGGGGACAAGGGGAGACCCAGTACTTC. Translation: CASNPWGQGETQYF. The full variable domain, rest sourced from reference TRBV11-2 and TRBJ2-5, is EAGVAQSPRYKIIEKRQSVAFWCNPISGHATLYWYQQILGQGPKLLIQFQNNGVVDDSQLPKDRFSAERLKGVDSTLKIQPAKLEDSAVYLCASNPWGQGETQYFGPGTRLLVL.

The chain employs TRBV7-3 and TRBJ2-1, with 13 bases identical to TRBD2. Germline V gene data show CDR1 as SGHTA and CDR2 as FQGTGA. The junction had 10 bases not matched to a gene; V was cut back by 4 bases and J by 7 bases. The CDR3 totals 17 residues. CDR3 sequence reads: CASSSTGLAGVLNEQFF. The CDR3 DNA follows: TGTGCCAGCAGCTCGACCGGACTAGCGGGAGTATTGAATGAGCAGTTCTTC.

J is TRBJ2-2 and V is TRBV19, with 9 bases identical to TRBD1. J lost 7 bases, V lost 6 bases, and 9 bases had no gene match. In germline, CDR1 is LNHDA, CDR2 SQIVND (reference sequence). The CDR3 covers 15 residues. The CDR3 nucleotides are TGTGCCAGTAGCCCGGTACAGGGGGCCGGCGGGGAGCTGTTTTTT. Residues: CASSPVQGAGGELFF.

The rearrangement uses TRBV19 and TRBJ2-5; TRBD2 might be the D (7 bases). Per germline, CDR1 LNHDA and CDR2 SQIVND (reference sequence). Deletions cut 6 bases from V and 1 base from J, with 18 bases between. CDR3 size: 16 residues. CDR3 DNA: TGTGCCAGTAGCCCAATGAGGGGGGGGGCCCAAGAGACCCAGTACTTC. Translation: CASSPMRGGAQETQYF.

The genes are TRBV19 and TRBJ2-3; 8 bases align to TRBD1. Germline loops: CDR1 LNHDA, CDR2 SQIVND (reference sequence). V shed 5 bases and J 5 bases; nucleotides not matched to a gene: 12. The CDR3 contains 16 residues. In DNA form, the CDR3 reads TGTGCCAGTAGTTCCGGGACAGGCGGCATCGGAGATACGCAGTATTTT. Its protein product is CASSSGTGGIGDTQYF.

The rearrangement joins TRBV5-1 to TRBJ2-1; tentatively, D is TRBD2 (5 bases). Germline V gene lookup returns CDR1 SGHRS and CDR2 YFSETQ. The V gene lost 4 bases and the J gene lost 9 bases, with 14 bases spanning the gap. The CDR3 has 13 residues. DNA of the CDR3: TGCGCCAGCAGCGGGGATAGCGCGGGTGAGCAGTTCTTC. Its protein is CASSGDSAGEQFF.

The chain couples TRBV16 to TRBJ2-1, with TRBD2 as a possible D gene (5 bases). CDR1 is KGHSY and CDR2 is FQNENV in the germline V gene. Trimming removed 2 bases at V and 5 bases at J, with 16 bases between. CDR3 length: 16 residues. DNA for the CDR3: TGTGCCAGCAGCCAACTGGCGGGTCTGGCCGACAATGAGCAGTTCTTC. Residues: CASSQLAGLADNEQFF.

The chain combines TRBV18 with TRBJ2-1, with TRBD2 as a possible D gene (6 bases). Germline-derived CDR1 and CDR2 are KGHSH and LQKENI. The CDR3 is made up of 13 amino acids. Trimming cost V 3 bases and J 9 bases, with 12 bases left between them. The CDR3 DNA follows: TGTGCCAGCTCACCGCTGGCGGGGATTGAGCAGTTCTTC. Translating gives CASSPLAGIEQFF.

This sequence joins TRBV11-2 and TRBJ2-1; D may be TRBD1 (6 bases). V was clipped by 0 bases and J by 9 bases, with 24 bases between them. Germline V gene data show CDR1 as SGHAT and CDR2 as FQNNGV. The CDR3 contains 18 residues. The CDR3 sequence is CASSLDGMVGQGAIEQFF. CDR3 DNA sequence: TGTGCCAGCAGCTTAGATGGCATGGTGGGACAAGGGGCTATTGAGCAGTTCTTC.

The chain couples TRBV4-1 to TRBJ1-2; D not certain. This CDR3 has 15 residues. CDR1 MGHRA and CDR2 YSYEKL come from the germline V gene. V was clipped by 3 bases and J by 2 bases, with 13 bases between them. The CDR3 spells CASSQSGPYNYGYTF. The DNA for the CDR3 is TGCGCCAGCAGCCAGAGCGGACCCTACAACTATGGCTACACCTTC.